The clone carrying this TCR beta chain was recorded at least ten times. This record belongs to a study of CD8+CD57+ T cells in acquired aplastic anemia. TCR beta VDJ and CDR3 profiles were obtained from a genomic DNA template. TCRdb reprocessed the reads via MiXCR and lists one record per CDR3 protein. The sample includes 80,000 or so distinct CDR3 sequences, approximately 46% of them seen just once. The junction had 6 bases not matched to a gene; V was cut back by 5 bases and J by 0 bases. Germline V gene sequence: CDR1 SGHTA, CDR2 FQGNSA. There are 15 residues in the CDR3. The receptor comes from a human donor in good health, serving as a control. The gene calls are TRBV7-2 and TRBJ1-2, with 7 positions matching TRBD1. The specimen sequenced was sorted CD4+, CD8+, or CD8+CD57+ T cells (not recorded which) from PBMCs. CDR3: CASSPTTGTNYGYTF. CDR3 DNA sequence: TGTGCCAGCAGCCCGACGACAGGGACTAACTATGGCTACACCTTC.